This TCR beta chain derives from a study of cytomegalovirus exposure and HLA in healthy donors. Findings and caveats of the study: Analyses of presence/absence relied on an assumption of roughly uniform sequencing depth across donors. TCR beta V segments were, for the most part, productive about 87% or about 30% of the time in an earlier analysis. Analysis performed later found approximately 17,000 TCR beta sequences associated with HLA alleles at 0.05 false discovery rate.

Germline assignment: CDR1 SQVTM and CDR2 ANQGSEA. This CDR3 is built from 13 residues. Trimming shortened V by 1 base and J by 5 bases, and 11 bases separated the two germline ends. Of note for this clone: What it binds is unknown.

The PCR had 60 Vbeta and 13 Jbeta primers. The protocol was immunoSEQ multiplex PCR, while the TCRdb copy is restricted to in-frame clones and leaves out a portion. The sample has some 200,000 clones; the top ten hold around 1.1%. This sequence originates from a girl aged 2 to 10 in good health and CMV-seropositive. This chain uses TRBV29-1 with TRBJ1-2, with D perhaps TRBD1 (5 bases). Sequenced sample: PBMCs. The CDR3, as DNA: TGCAGCGTTGAAGGGCAGGGAAAATATGGCTACACCTTC. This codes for CSVEGQGKYGYTF.